Detailed here is one T cell receptor beta chain. Its antigen is unknown. No base quality information exists; no much larger clone differs at one position. The V end gives up 10 bases and the J end 1 base, leaving 2 bases in the junction not matched to a gene. The CDR3 contains 13 residues, cysteine and phenylalanine counted. Of the read, only the CDR3 DNA is kept; its 39 bases are in frame from base 1. The germline V gene specifies SNHLY as CDR1 and FYNNEI as CDR2. The library relied on the immunoSEQ multiplex PCR assay. TCRdb holds this immuneACCESS table with in-frame rearrangements only. Some clones are missing; in checked studies, unresolved V genes explain under half, and the rest has no known cause. The sample records some 80,000 clones, about 90% of which are singletons. Less than 3% of the sample is in the top ten clones. This entry belongs to a study of T cell changes during pregnancy in multiple sclerosis (dated by TCRdb to between 2018 and 2021). Study-wide context: Changes in the T cell repertoire over the course of pregnancy were examined in this study in women with multiple sclerosis.

Specimen: peripheral blood, collected before pregnancy. This TCR came from a female donor with multiple sclerosis, enrolled in a pregnancy study. The V and J segments used are TRBV2 and TRBJ2-1; the central 9 bases match TRBD1. The sequenced DNA: TGTGCCACTGGACAGGGGTCCTACAATGAGCAGTTCTTC. Its protein reads: CATGQGSYNEQFF.